Listed below are T cell receptor beta chains from one sample, sequenced in a study of shared clonotypes between healthy human individuals. Measured with immunoSEQ multiplex PCR; TCRdb has only the in-frame clones, and not every one. The data contain over 2 million clones, roughly 95% of them singletons. Source material: naive CD4+ T cells sorted from blood. The source of these receptors is a man aged 18 to 30 in good health. Each CDR3 is given with its conserved first and last residue. A D gene is named only where the DNA matches it firmly. Clone size is given for some rows only: seen once, a few or many times, or a class if the clone is expanded.

CDR3aa	CDR3nt	v_gene	d_gene	j_gene	abundance
CASSPLRGAYDTQYF	TGTGCCAGTAGTCCCCTGCGGGGGGCTTACGATACGCAGTATTTT	TRBV19	TRBD2	TRBJ2-3	NA
CASSPRQGDASPLHF	TGTGCCAGCTCACCTCGACAGGGGGACGCTTCACCCCTCCACTTT	TRBV18	TRBD1	TRBJ1-6	NA
CASSSSTEAFF	TGTGCCAGCAGCTCCAGCACTGAAGCTTTCTTT	TRBV7-9	NA	TRBJ1-1	NA
CASSLEGDTEAFF	TGTGCCAGCAGCTTAGAGGGGGACACTGAAGCTTTCTTT	TRBV7-3	NA	TRBJ1-1	NA
CASRPPGTDYYGYTF	TGTGCCAGCAGGCCCCCAGGGACAGACTACTATGGCTACACCTTC	TRBV27	TRBD1	TRBJ1-2	NA
CASSSYRGGSPLHF	TGTGCCAGCAGCTCGTACAGGGGGGGATCACCCCTCCACTTT	TRBV7-2	TRBD1	TRBJ1-6	NA
CASSLGVQGGYYEQYF	TGCGCCAGCAGCCTGGGGGTGCAGGGTGGATACTACGAGCAGTACTTC	TRBV5-1	NA	TRBJ2-7	NA
CASSPLSGHHLYEQYF	TGTGCCAGCAGTCCACTATCAGGGCATCATCTCTACGAGCAGTACTTC	TRBV27	NA	TRBJ2-7	NA
CASSPGGSNTEAFF	TGTGCCAGCAGCCCAGGGGGCTCGAACACTGAAGCTTTCTTT	TRBV7-9	TRBD1	TRBJ1-1	NA
CASSYSGGRETQYF	TGTGCCAGCAGTTACTCGGGGGGGCGGGAGACCCAGTACTTC	TRBV6-5	NA	TRBJ2-5	NA
CASSFRDRGSNEQFF	TGTGCCAGCAGCTTCCGGGACAGGGGATCGAATGAGCAGTTCTTC	TRBV11-2	TRBD1	TRBJ2-1	NA
CASSEIAASTDTQYF	TGCGCCAGCAGTGAGATAGCAGCTAGCACAGATACGCAGTATTTT	TRBV10-2	NA	TRBJ2-3	NA
CASSRLGGATNEKLFF	TGCGCCAGCAGCCGGCTGGGGGGAGCGACTAATGAAAAACTGTTTTTT	TRBV5-1	NA	TRBJ1-4	NA
CASRQGNYGYTF	TGTGCCAGCAGACAGGGGAACTATGGCTACACCTTC	TRBV2	TRBD1	TRBJ1-2	few
CASSENFHPDLLATLHF	TGTGCCAGCAGTGAGAACTTCCATCCCGATCTGTTGGCCACCCTCCACTTT	TRBV6-1	NA	TRBJ1-6	NA
CASSSAGGTYEQYF	TGTGCCAGCTCCTCAGCCGGGGGAACCTACGAGCAGTACTTC	TRBV7-9	NA	TRBJ2-7	NA
CASSPSSRVYEQYF	TGTGCCAGCTCACCCTCGTCCAGGGTATACGAGCAGTACTTC	TRBV18	NA	TRBJ2-7	NA
CASSIVSGANYGYTF	TGTGCCAGTAGTATAGTGTCAGGAGCTAACTATGGCTACACCTTC	TRBV19	NA	TRBJ1-2	NA
CASSFTSVAYEQYF	TGCGCCAGCAGCTTTACTAGCGTTGCCTACGAGCAGTACTTC	TRBV5-1	TRBD2	TRBJ2-7	NA
CAISQTRDTEAFF	TGTGCCATCAGCCAGACCCGGGACACTGAAGCTTTCTTT	TRBV10-3	NA	TRBJ1-1	once
CASSPGGADEKLFF	TGTGCCAGCAGCCCGGGAGGGGCCGATGAAAAACTGTTTTTT	TRBV6-6	NA	TRBJ1-4	NA
CASSLVAGASEQYF	TGTGCCAGCAGCTTGGTAGCGGGAGCTAGTGAGCAGTACTTC	TRBV5-4	TRBD2	TRBJ2-7	NA
CASSLLGGGGTEAFF	TGTGCCAGCAGCTTATTAGGGGGTGGAGGTACTGAAGCTTTCTTT	TRBV7-6	NA	TRBJ1-1	NA
CASSKGLGFDTQYF	TGCGCCAGCAGCAAGGGACTAGGGTTCGATACGCAGTATTTT	TRBV5-1	TRBD2	TRBJ2-3	NA
CATGNGYTF	TGTGCGACAGGGAATGGCTACACCTTC	TRBV6-1	TRBD1	TRBJ1-2	NA
CASSGGKTNTGELFF	TGTGCCAGCAGTGGTGGGAAAACGAACACCGGGGAGCTGTTTTTT	TRBV6-1	NA	TRBJ2-2	NA
CASSILPRGDSPLHF	TGTGCCAGTAGTATTCTTCCAAGGGGTGATTCACCCCTCCACTTT	TRBV19	NA	TRBJ1-6	NA
CAISGNRDSPLHF	TGTGCCATCAGCGGGAACAGGGATTCACCCCTCCACTTT	TRBV10-3	NA	TRBJ1-6	NA
CASRLTGSLVHGDTQYF	TGCGCCAGCAGACTGACGGGCTCCCTTGTACATGGAGATACGCAGTATTTT	TRBV10-1	NA	TRBJ2-3	NA
CASRNTMGTQYF	TGTGCCAGCAGAAACACGATGGGGACCCAGTACTTC	TRBV6-5	NA	TRBJ2-5	NA
CASSLSRAIGNEQFF	TGCGCCAGCAGCTTGTCGAGGGCGATTGGGAATGAGCAGTTCTTC	TRBV5-1	NA	TRBJ2-1	NA
CASSITASGGSYEQYF	TGTGCCAGTAGTATTACTGCTAGCGGGGGGTCCTACGAGCAGTACTTC	TRBV19	TRBD2	TRBJ2-7	NA
CASSWRADTDTQYF	TGTGCCAGCAGTTGGAGGGCAGACACAGATACGCAGTATTTT	TRBV2	NA	TRBJ2-3	NA
CASSRAHTGANVLTF	TGTGCCAGCAGCCGGGCACATACCGGGGCCAACGTCCTGACTTTC	TRBV7-3	NA	TRBJ2-6	NA
CAISGQENQPQHF	TGTGCCATCAGTGGACAGGAGAATCAGCCCCAGCATTTT	TRBV10-3	NA	TRBJ1-5	NA
CASNVLTKPYEQYF	TGTGCCAGCAACGTCCTAACAAAGCCCTACGAGCAGTACTTC	TRBV28	NA	TRBJ2-7	NA
CASSQDLGGYTF	TGCGCCAGCAGCCAAGATTTAGGAGGCTACACCTTC	TRBV4-3	NA	TRBJ1-2	NA
CASSQGQVSNQPQHF	TGTGCCAGCAGTCAAGGACAGGTTAGCAATCAGCCCCAGCATTTT	TRBV6-6	TRBD1	TRBJ1-5	NA
CAWIGGLAGGLDTQYF	TGTGCCTGGATTGGGGGACTAGCGGGAGGGTTAGATACGCAGTATTTT	TRBV30	TRBD2	TRBJ2-3	once
CAISEPNLTPTQYF	TGTGCCATCAGTGAGCCCAATTTGACTCCAACCCAGTACTTC	TRBV10-3	NA	TRBJ2-5	NA
CASSLLVNTEAFF	TGTGCCAGCAGTTTATTAGTGAACACTGAAGCTTTCTTT	TRBV25-1	NA	TRBJ1-1	NA
CASSLVGGYGYTF	TGCGCCAGCAGCTTGGTTGGGGGTTATGGCTACACCTTC	TRBV5-1	NA	TRBJ1-2	NA
CASSPSGLSYEQYF	TGCGCCAGCAGTCCTAGCGGGCTGTCCTACGAGCAGTACTTC	TRBV10-1	TRBD2	TRBJ2-7	NA
CASSEQGSPSQPQHF	TGTGCCAGCAGCGAACAGGGCAGCCCATCTCAGCCCCAGCATTTT	TRBV11-2	NA	TRBJ1-5	NA
CASSYGRLTGTDTQYF	TGTGCCAGCAGTTACGGGCGGCTTACGGGCACAGATACGCAGTATTTT	TRBV6-5	NA	TRBJ2-3	NA
CASSLGPGQSAIQYF	TGTGCCAGCAGCTTGGGACCGGGACAGTCGGCCATTCAGTACTTC	TRBV5-6	TRBD1	TRBJ2-4	NA
CASSLRQETSSGANVLTF	TGTGCCAGCTCACTACGACAAGAGACGAGCTCTGGGGCCAACGTCCTGACTTTC	TRBV18	NA	TRBJ2-6	NA
CATSPIGLSGANVLTF	TGTGCCACCAGTCCTATAGGGCTCTCTGGGGCCAACGTCCTGACTTTC	TRBV25-1	NA	TRBJ2-6	NA
CASGQFGYGYTF	TGTGCCAGCGGACAGTTTGGCTATGGCTACACCTTC	TRBV6-1	NA	TRBJ1-2	NA
CASRPVAKGSYEQYF	TGTGCCAGCAGACCAGTCGCGAAAGGATCCTACGAGCAGTACTTC	TRBV5-8	NA	TRBJ2-7	NA
CASTIGTSQETQYF	TGCGCCAGCACCATCGGGACCTCCCAAGAGACCCAGTACTTC	TRBV5-1	NA	TRBJ2-5	NA
CASSQEGQGKQETQYF	TGCGCCAGCAGCCAAGAAGGACAGGGGAAACAAGAGACCCAGTACTTC	TRBV4-3	TRBD1	TRBJ2-5	NA
CASRGGGTDTQYF	TGTGCCAGCAGAGGGGGTGGAACAGATACGCAGTATTTT	TRBV28	NA	TRBJ2-3	once